This T cell receptor (beta chain) was sequenced for a study of T cell repertoires in cytomegalovirus infection. Via MiXCR, TCRdb re-called the reads, giving one row per CDR3 protein. The data show about 250,000 distinct CDR3 sequences, approximately 7% seen once. V was cut by 4 bases and J by 0 bases, with 9 bases left in between. This CDR3 contains 15 residues. Germline assignment: CDR1 SGHAT and CDR2 FQNNGV. This clonotype was seen at least ten times. The source material was PBMCs. The TCR was taken from a human donor in good health (CMV status not recorded). Some clones in this sample may be carry-over from other donors' samples. The chain combines TRBV11-2 with TRBJ1-4, with unresolved D. For the CDR3, the DNA is TGTGCCAGCAGCTCGGACCTAACAACTAATGAAAAACTGTTTTTT. It translates to CASSSDLTTNEKLFF.